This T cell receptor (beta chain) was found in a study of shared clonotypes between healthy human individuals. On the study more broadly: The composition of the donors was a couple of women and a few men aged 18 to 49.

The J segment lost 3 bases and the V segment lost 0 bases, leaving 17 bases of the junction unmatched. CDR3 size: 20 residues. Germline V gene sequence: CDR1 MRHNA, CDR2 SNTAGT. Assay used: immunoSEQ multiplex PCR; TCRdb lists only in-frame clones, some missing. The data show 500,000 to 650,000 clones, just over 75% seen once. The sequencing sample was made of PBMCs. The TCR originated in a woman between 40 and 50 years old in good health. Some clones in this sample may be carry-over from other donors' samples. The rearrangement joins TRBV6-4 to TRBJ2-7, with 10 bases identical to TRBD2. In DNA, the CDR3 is TGTGCCAGCAGTGACTCGAGGGCGGCTAGCGGGAGATCCCCAGACTACGAGCAGTACTTC. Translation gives CASSDSRAASGRSPDYEQYF.